The 27 T cell receptor beta chains in this list originate from one sample, sequenced in a study of blood T cells in healthy people across ages. A sample-barcoded 5' primer and a J-beta primer mix were used in a second PCR of roughly 6 to 11 cycles. In TCRdb, the 5' RACE reads were re-called with MiXCR into one record per CDR3 protein. The sample lists hundreds of thousands of distinct CDR3 sequences, approximately 30% occurring once. The sample taken for sequencing was blood. The receptors stem from a woman aged 80 or older in good health.

On this clonotype itself: Just one base apart from a much larger clone, this may be a read error. The V call is TRBV3-1, the J call TRBJ1-2; D ambiguous. Per the germline V gene, CDR1 is LGHDT and CDR2 is YNNKEL (reference sequence). The CDR3 extends over 14 amino acids. CDR3 DNA: TGTGCCAGCAGCCGAGCCAGACGGAACTATGGCCACACCTTC. Protein: CASSRARRNYGHTF.

As to this clonotype: A read error may be the cause here, since a much bigger clone is one base away. The CDR3 bases are TGTGCCAGCAGTGTGGCGGGGGCGAGCTACGAGCAGTACGTC. The encoded protein is CASSVAGASYEQYV. The genes are TRBV25-1 and TRBJ2-7, with D possibly being TRBD2 (7 bases). The ends were cut back, 4 bases at V and 3 bases at J, with 13 bases in the middle. This CDR3 is built from 14 residues. CDR1 MGHDK and CDR2 SYGVNS come from the germline V gene.

Notes on this clonotype: The germline gene is not matched at one end of the junction; a read error may be the cause. The rearrangement uses TRBV30 and TRBJ2-1; D uncertain. This CDR3 has 11 amino acids. CDR1 is GTSNPN and CDR2 is SVGIG in the germline V gene (reference sequence). In DNA form, the CDR3 reads TGTGCCTGGAGTGTAGACAATGGGCAGTTCTTC. Its protein is CAWSVDNGQFF.

This chain joins TRBV7-6 and TRBJ1-1, with a weak D call TRBD1 (5 bases). Trimming cost V 1 base and J 6 bases, with 15 bases left between them. This CDR3 spans 15 amino acids. CDR1 is SGHVS, CDR2 FNYEAQ, per germline. The CDR3 region has the DNA TGTGCCAGCAGCTTAGGTCTTCAGGGTGGGGCTGAAGCTTTCTTT. Translation: CASSLGLQGGAEAFF.

As concerns this clonotype: A read error may explain this, as a much larger clone is one base away. Lacking the conserved final phenylalanine or tryptophan, this CDR3 likely reflects a read error. The chain links TRBV6-2 or TRBV6-3 to TRBJ1-5; D call uncertain. Per germline, CDR1 MNHEY and CDR2 SVGEGT. Trimming cost V 4 bases and J 4 bases, with 11 bases left between them. This CDR3 has 14 residues. The CDR3 spells CASSWGYGNQPQHC. The CDR3 DNA sequence: TGTGCCAGCAGTTGGGGTTATGGTAATCAGCCCCAGCATTGT.

This sequence joins TRBV20-1 and TRBJ1-5; D remains unclear. The CDR3 length is 14 residues. The germline V gene has CDR1 DFQATT and CDR2 SNEGSKA (reference sequence). Deletions cut 0 bases from V and 4 bases from J, with 10 bases between. CDR3 protein: CSARETGNNQPQHF. The DNA for the CDR3 is TGCAGTGCTAGAGAGACCGGTAATAATCAGCCCCAGCATTTT.

This clonotype was seen at least ten times. The chain employs TRBV14 and TRBJ1-2; 7 bases match TRBD1. The ends lost 4 bases at V and 4 bases at J; junction bases unmatched: 9. CDR3 length: 15 amino acids. CDR1 is SGHDN and CDR2 is FVKESK in the germline V gene. CDR3 protein: CASSPTIRGLYGYTF. In nucleotides, the CDR3 is TGTGCCAGCAGCCCGACGATAAGGGGGCTCTATGGCTACACCTTC.

This clonotype was counted between two and nine times. The chain joins TRBV5-6 to TRBJ1-4; D may be TRBD1 (5 bases). V was trimmed by 2 bases and J by 2 bases, leaving 16 bases between them. Germline CDR1 reads SGHDT; CDR2 reads YYEEEE. The CDR3 extends over 17 amino acids. Written as DNA, the CDR3 is TGTGCCAGCAGCTTTTACGCCTCAGGGAGGACTAATGAAAAACTGTTTTTT. The encoded protein is CASSFYASGRTNEKLFF.

V usage is TRBV3-1 and J usage is TRBJ2-1; a weak D match, TRBD2 (5 bases). The CDR3 consists of 16 residues. Germline-derived CDR1 and CDR2 are LGHDT and YNNKEL (reference sequence). Trimming cost V 3 bases and J 0 bases, with 12 bases left between them. This chain's CDR3 is CASSHQRADSYNEQFF. The CDR3 DNA follows: TGTGCCAGCAGCCACCAACGAGCGGACTCCTACAATGAGCAGTTCTTC.

This clonotype was observed a handful of times. The V and J genes are TRBV6-6 and TRBJ1-5; D is perhaps TRBD1 (6 bases). The ends were cut back, 2 bases at V and 4 bases at J, with 9 bases in the middle. The CDR3 length is 14 residues. Germline CDR1 and CDR2: MNHNY and SVGAGI (reference sequence). This CDR3 is CASSYDTGNQPQHF. The CDR3 DNA follows: TGTGCCAGCAGTTACGATACAGGGAATCAGCCCCAGCATTTT.

This clonotype has at least ten counts. The gene calls are TRBV7-9 and TRBJ2-5, with TRBD1 identical over 7 bases. The CDR3 extends over 13 amino acids. V gave up 5 bases and J gave up 4 bases; unmatched junction bases: 4. Germline CDR1 is SEHNR and CDR2 is FQNEAQ (reference sequence). Here the CDR3 reads CASSMTGRETQYF. The CDR3 nucleotides read TGTGCCAGCAGCATGACAGGGAGAGAGACCCAGTACTTC. The whole variable domain, remainder taken from reference TRBV7-9 and TRBJ2-5, is DTGVSQNPRHKITKRGQNVTFRCDPISEHNRLYWYRQTLGQGPEFLTYFQNEAQLEKSRLLSDRFSAERPKGSFSTLEIQRTEQGDSAMYLCASSMTGRETQYFGPGTRLLVL.

A remark on this clonotype: At one end, the junction sequence differs from germline, possibly due to a read error. This chain connects TRBV20-1 to TRBJ1-5; D remains ambiguous. The CDR3 has 14 residues. Germline CDR1 reads DFQATT; CDR2 reads SNEGSKA (reference sequence). Here the CDR3 reads CNARGVGSNQPQHF. The CDR3 DNA reads as TGCAATGCTAGAGGAGTGGGGAGCAATCAGCCCCAGCATTTT.

This clonotype was detected ten times or more. The chain uses TRBV5-6 and TRBJ2-7; tentatively, D is TRBD1 (6 bases). CDR3 length equals 13 residues. Germline CDR1 is SGHDT and CDR2 is YYEEEE. V dropped 4 bases and J dropped 4 bases, with 12 bases sitting between them. DNA for the CDR3: TGTGCCAGCAGCCGATCGCAGGGGTACGAGCAGTACTTC. It yields the protein CASSRSQGYEQYF.

This clonotype was seen at least ten times. The rearrangement joins TRBV20-1 to TRBJ2-7; 7 bases are a match to TRBD2. The V and J ends lost 5 bases and 2 bases, in that order; junction bases with no gene match: 6. The CDR3 sequence is 13 residues long. Germline CDR1 DFQATT, CDR2 SNEGSKA (reference sequence). The CDR3 DNA follows: TGCAGTGCTCTTACTAGCGTAACCTACGAGCAGTACTTC. This gives the protein CSALTSVTYEQYF.

The V call is TRBV7-2, the J call TRBJ1-2; the D gene is possibly TRBD1 (5 bases). This CDR3 comprises 14 residues. Germline V lookup: CDR1 SGHTA, CDR2 FQGNSA. V was trimmed by 5 bases and J by 4 bases, leaving 14 bases between them. As DNA, the CDR3 is TGTGCCAGCAGCACCATGGGACTGGTCTATGGCTACACCTTC. It encodes CASSTMGLVYGYTF.

The table lists this clonotype with a few counts. V usage is TRBV7-2 and J usage is TRBJ1-3, with 8 bases matching TRBD1. Germline loops: CDR1 SGHTA, CDR2 FQGNSA. The CDR3 is made up of 20 amino acids. The trim removed 5 bases at V and 0 bases at J, leaving 18 bases unmatched. CDR3 amino acids: CASSPRTGFGSPYSGNTIYF. CDR3 sequence (DNA): TGTGCCAGCAGCCCCCGGACAGGGTTTGGGAGCCCTTACTCTGGAAACACCATATATTTT.

This clonotype was recorded a few times. The chain uses TRBV6-1 and TRBJ1-1, with a weak D call TRBD1 (5 bases). The CDR3 runs 15 residues. The V end was cut by 2 bases, the J end by 6 bases, with 16 bases between. Germline values: CDR1 MNHNS, CDR2 SASEGT. CDR3 nucleotides: TGTGCCAGCAGTGAAATGGGGGGAGGGAAAGCTGAAGCTTTCTTT. Translated, it gives CASSEMGGGKAEAFF.

The chain joins TRBV10-3 to TRBJ2-1; D call uncertain. Trimming stripped 2 bases from V and 4 bases from J, with 6 bases between. In germline, CDR1 is ENHRY, CDR2 SYGVKD. The CDR3 consists of 13 residues. The chain's CDR3 is CAISEGQYNEQFF. For the CDR3, the DNA is TGTGCCATCAGTGAGGGGCAGTACAATGAGCAGTTCTTC.

The table lists this clonotype with many counts. The genes are TRBV28 and TRBJ2-4, with D maybe TRBD1 (6 bases). Trimming took 7 bases from V and 7 from J, leaving 17 bases between them. The CDR3 consists of 14 residues. The germline V gene has CDR1 MDHEN and CDR2 SYDVKM. For the CDR3, the DNA is TGTGCCAGCATCCCGACAGGACCTGGCAACATTCAGTACTTC. Translation gives CASIPTGPGNIQYF.

This clonotype has only one observation. This may be a read error: a much more frequent sequence differs by one nucleotide. Because the CDR3's place on the DNA is in doubt, the DNA is left out and the CDR3 is given as listed by TCRdb. This sequence joins TRBV29-1 and TRBJ1-2; whether TRBD1, the table's D call, matches the DNA was not checked. The CDR3 length is 13 residues, termini included. Germline values: CDR1 SQVTM, CDR2 ANQGSEA. The CDR3 sequence is CSAPTGNNYGCTF.

The chain has TRBV20-1 and TRBJ1-1; perhaps TRBD1 as D (6 bases). The CDR3 spans 12 residues. Germline assignment: CDR1 DFQATT and CDR2 SNEGSKA (reference sequence). Trimming took 6 bases from V and 4 from J, leaving 12 bases between them. The CDR3 region is CSAVTGSTEAFF. The CDR3 DNA is TGCAGTGCCGTCACAGGGAGCACTGAAGCTTTCTTT.

This clonotype has a count of ten or more. The J gene is TRBJ1-2, the V gene TRBV20-1; D is unresolved. The CDR3 has 11 amino acids. The germline gives CDR1 DFQATT, CDR2 SNEGSKA (reference sequence). Trimming pared 0 bases from V and 8 bases from J, leaving 7 bases between. The CDR3 reads CSARDGGGYTF. The CDR3 nucleotides are TGCAGTGCTAGAGATGGCGGGGGCTACACCTTC.

This clonotype has just a few counts. The genes are TRBV5-1 and TRBJ2-7; 8 bases are a match to TRBD1. Germline V lookup: CDR1 SGHRS, CDR2 YFSETQ. This CDR3 comprises 14 residues. V dropped 0 bases and J dropped 10; count of bases not matched to a gene: 9. The CDR3 DNA follows: TGCGCCAGCAGCTTGGTTGGACAGGGAGAGGCCCAGTACTTC. Translating it yields CASSLVGQGEAQYF.

This clonotype was picked up many times. CDR3 nucleotide sequence: TGTGCCAGCAGCCAAGGGGCAGCCAACAATGAGCAGTTCTTC. Its protein is CASSQGAANNEQFF. This chain joins TRBV7-2 and TRBJ2-1; TRBD1 might be the D (5 bases). CDR3 length equals 14 residues. Trimming removed 5 bases at V and 5 bases at J, with 13 bases between. CDR1 SGHTA and CDR2 FQGNSA come from the germline V gene.

This clonotype was observed a handful of times. The genes are TRBV6-6 and TRBJ1-5; D call uncertain. Trimming pared 0 bases from V and 1 base from J, leaving 10 bases between. The germline CDR1 and CDR2 sequences are MNHNY and SVGAGI (reference sequence). The CDR3 covers 16 residues. DNA of the CDR3: TGTGCCAGCAGTTACTCGGGAGGTACGAGCAATCAGCCCCAGCATTTT. Its protein product is CASSYSGGTSNQPQHF.

In regard to this clonotype: A read error may be the cause here, since a much bigger clone is one base away. The rearrangement joins TRBV6-5 to TRBJ1-4; 9 bases agree with TRBD1. The CDR3 totals 16 residues. Per germline, CDR1 MNHEY and CDR2 SVGAGI. DNA for the CDR3: TGTGCCAGCACGCCGACAGGGGGGCCAACTAATGAAAAACGGTTTTTT. Amino acids: CASTPTGGPTNEKRFF.

The CDR3 coding sequence is TGTGCCAGCAGCTTAGGAGGTATCCAGAGCTATGGCTACACCTTC. Protein: CASSLGGIQSYGYTF. The chain links TRBV7-2 to TRBJ1-2; D uncertain. The V end was cut by 1 base, the J end by 4 bases, with 13 bases between. CDR1 is SGHTA, CDR2 FQGNSA, per germline. The CDR3 totals 15 residues.